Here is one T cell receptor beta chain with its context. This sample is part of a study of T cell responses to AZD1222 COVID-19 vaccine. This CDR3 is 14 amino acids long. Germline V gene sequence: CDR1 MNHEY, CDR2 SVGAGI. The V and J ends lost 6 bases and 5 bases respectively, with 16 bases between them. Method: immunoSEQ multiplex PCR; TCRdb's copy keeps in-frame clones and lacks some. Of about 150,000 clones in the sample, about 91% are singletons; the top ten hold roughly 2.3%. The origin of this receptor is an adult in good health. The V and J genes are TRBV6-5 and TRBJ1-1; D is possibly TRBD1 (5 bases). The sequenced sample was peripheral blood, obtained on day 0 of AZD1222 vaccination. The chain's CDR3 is CASRRGVSGTEAFF. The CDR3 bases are TGTGCCAGCAGACGGGGGGTTTCGGGGACTGAAGCTTTCTTT.